Detailed here is one TCR beta chain. Its antigen remains undetermined. No qualities accompany the bases; no much larger clone lies one base away. Taken with the paper, the label for time point translates to: recipient sample about 28 days before transplant, after cytoreduction. Blood samples were obtained from recipients approximately 28 days before transplant and at days 30, 100 and 180 after transplant. Using Nuclei Lysis Solution, genomic DNA was extracted from unfractionated peripheral blood mononuclear cells that were either fresh or cryopreserved. TCR beta CDR3 regions were amplified from genomic DNA with the immunoSEQ assay, a bias-controlled multiplex PCR using V- and J-specific primers. In a second PCR step, the CDR3 amplicons were tagged with a proprietary barcode plus Illumina adapter sequences. An Illumina MiSeq instrument was used to sequence the CDR3 libraries. The study's own analysis went as follows. immunoSEQ Analyzer 3.0 was used for export and quality control, with R Bioconductor and Immunarch used for downstream analyses. Only productive rearrangements within the normalized downsampled data set were used in the calculation of repertoire metrics. Pathologically expanded clonotypes were defined as those larger than 5 templates in the normalized cohort. The Inverse Simpson Index served as the measure of repertoire diversity. CMV-specificity analyses were carried out on the non-normalized data set to capture all clonotypes. TCRdb mirrors the immuneACCESS table, restricted to in-frame sequences. Some clones are absent from its copies; in checked studies, under half trace to an unresolved V gene, and the reason for the others is unknown. V, J and clone size derive from that table, while D and trimming were established from the DNA sequence. The sample table lists approximately 22,000 clones, almost 90% of them with a count of one. 3.7% of the sample is taken by the ten largest.

The data derive from a study of T cell clonotyping in hematopoietic cell transplantation (dated by TCRdb to the early 2020s). Some background on the complete study: Pretransplant recipient samples were obtained after cytoreduction. A total of around 140 blood samples were collected in the study from approximately 32 consecutive transplant recipients and their related donors. Patient recruitment ran from 2015 to January 2017, and follow-up continued until late 2020 or death. Findings and caveats that apply to the study as a whole: Just a small fraction of recipient repertoires overlapped with donor repertoires, and more than 95% appeared de novo at the given depth. Recipient TCR diversity fell after transplant, with pathologically expanded clonotypes rising progressively from day 30 to day 180. The sample size was limited and the cells went unsorted, which meant the CD4 and CD8 repertoire contributions could not be told apart. Broader posttransplant TCR repertoire diversity was predicted by donor and pretransplant recipient Inverse Simpson Index values.

The germline V gene supplies CDR1 SGHTA and CDR2 FQGNSA. The CDR3 goes from the cysteine to the phenylalanine over 17 residues. The entry retains the CDR3 DNA only, 51 bases that are in frame from base 1. V is cut back by 3 bases and J by 4 bases, with 9 bases in the junction unmatched. The V and J segments used are TRBV7-2 and TRBJ2-7; 13 bases in the junction line up with TRBD2. Sequencing was performed on peripheral blood mononuclear cells, taken before stem cell transplant. This clonotype was sampled from a man between 18 and 35 years old with biphenotypic leukemia. Some clones in this sample may be carry-over from other donors' samples. CDR3 reads: CASSFPPGTSGTYEQYF. The DNA reads TGTGCCAGCAGCTTCCCCCCTGGGACTAGCGGGACTTACGAGCAGTACTTC.